The entry that follows covers one T cell receptor (beta chain) sequence. Its target is unknown. TCR beta libraries were prepared from cDNA with unique molecular identifiers. TCRdb called the PCR reads again in MiXCR, with one record for every CDR3 protein. This table has about 540,000 distinct CDR3 sequences, 34% appearing once. The CDR3 is 12 residues long. J gave up 3 bases and V 8 bases, and 3 bases lay outside the gene matches. The record originates from a study of post-analysis software for immune sequencing data. Looking at the study overall: Recorded subtypes: relapsing-remitting, secondary progressive, progressive-relapsing; some patients unannotated.

Study-level points and caveats: Compared against controls, patients with multiple sclerosis displayed significantly lower normalized Chao1 diversity. TRBV segments more frequent in patients than in controls numbered roughly five and included TRBV5-6, TRBV5-1 and TRBV20-1.

The specimen was blood. This chain joins TRBV12-3 or TRBV12-4 and TRBJ2-5; 7 nucleotides agree with TRBD2. This receptor was identified in a girl younger than 18 with multiple sclerosis. The CDR3 sequence is CASWGGEETQYF. The CDR3 DNA sequence: TGTGCCAGCTGGGGGGGAGAAGAGACCCAGTACTTC.